This T cell receptor beta chain came from a study of T cell responses to AZD1222 COVID-19 vaccine. Overall study findings and caveats: Two AZD1222 administrations were followed by greater Spike-specific TCR breadth and depth. Dominant CD4 TCR responses targeted spike regions 160-218 and 743-854.

The CDR3 length is 15 residues. From germline, CDR1 is LNHDA and CDR2 SQIVND (reference sequence). V gave up 3 bases and J gave up 7 bases, with 15 bases separating them. As regards this clone: Its cognate antigen is unknown.

TCRdb keeps only in-frame clones here, not all; method: immunoSEQ multiplex PCR. The sample shows about 140,000 clones, 92% of them seen only once. The sequence came from an adult who received the AZD1222 COVID-19 vaccine. The rearrangement joins TRBV19 to TRBJ1-4; D ambiguous. The material was peripheral blood, obtained 28 days after the second AZD1222 dose. In nucleotides, the CDR3 is TGTGCCAGTAGTATTCAAGGACGGACTGGTGAAAAACTGTTTTTT. Protein product: CASSIQGRTGEKLFF.